A selection of T cell receptor beta chains follows, all from one sample in a study of T-cell memory formation after mild COVID-19. TCRdb used MiXCR to reprocess the 5' RACE reads, holding one entry per CDR3 protein. The data hold hundreds of thousands of distinct CDR3 sequences, with about an eighth observed a single time. Sequencing was performed on PBMCs or a T cell subset sorted from them (not recorded which). These receptors all come from a man in his late teens or twenties who had mild COVID-19 (a few samples of this study predate the infection). Cell type and time point are not known. The CDR3 runs from the conserved cysteine through the conserved F or W. The order of the fields is J gene, clone size, D gene, V gene, CDR3 protein, CDR3 DNA. The D gene is left open where the match is weak. Clone size is stated in some rows and not others, as once, few, many or a class when expanded.

J gene: TRBJ2-1
clone size: few
D gene: NA
V gene: TRBV19
CDR3 protein: CASTPSSYNEQFF
CDR3 DNA: TGTGCCAGTACCCCTAGCTCCTACAATGAGCAGTTCTTC

J gene: TRBJ2-4
clone size: many
D gene: TRBD1
V gene: TRBV12-3/TRBV12-4
CDR3 protein: CASSVYRDRFAKNIQYF
CDR3 DNA: TGTGCCAGCAGTGTTTACCGGGACAGGTTTGCCAAAAACATTCAGTACTTC

J gene: TRBJ2-2
clone size: few
D gene: TRBD1
V gene: TRBV2
CDR3 protein: CASSEWDGTGFTGELFF
CDR3 DNA: TGTGCCAGCAGTGAATGGGACGGGACAGGGTTCACCGGGGAGCTGTTTTTT

J gene: TRBJ2-2
clone size: NA
D gene: NA
V gene: TRBV25-1
CDR3 protein: CASRSKADPHTGELFF
CDR3 DNA: TGTGCCAGCAGATCAAAAGCGGACCCCCACACCGGGGAGCTGTTTTTT

J gene: TRBJ1-5
clone size: few
D gene: TRBD1
V gene: TRBV6-5
CDR3 protein: CASSIEGANQPQHF
CDR3 DNA: TGTGCCAGCAGTATCGAGGGGGCTAATCAGCCCCAGCATTTT

J gene: TRBJ2-2
clone size: few
D gene: TRBD2
V gene: TRBV12-3/TRBV12-4
CDR3 protein: CASSLSGGGELFF
CDR3 DNA: TGTGCCAGCAGTTTGTCGGGGGGCGGGGAGCTGTTTTTT

J gene: TRBJ2-7
clone size: NA
D gene: TRBD1
V gene: TRBV27
CDR3 protein: CARQGGEVTYEQYF
CDR3 DNA: TGTGCCCGGCAAGGGGGCGAAGTTACCTACGAGCAGTACTTC

J gene: TRBJ1-1
clone size: few
D gene: NA
V gene: TRBV29-1
CDR3 protein: CSALPGQLNTEAFF
CDR3 DNA: TGCAGCGCTCTCCCTGGACAGCTGAACACTGAAGCTTTCTTT

J gene: TRBJ1-1
clone size: many
D gene: NA
V gene: TRBV12-3/TRBV12-4
CDR3 protein: CASSQQGSNTEAFF
CDR3 DNA: TGTGCCAGCAGCCAACAGGGCTCGAACACTGAAGCTTTCTTT

J gene: TRBJ2-1
clone size: few
D gene: TRBD1
V gene: TRBV6-2/TRBV6-3
CDR3 protein: CASSRGQGGINEQFF
CDR3 DNA: TGTGCCAGCAGCCGGGGACAGGGGGGGATCAATGAGCAGTTCTTC

J gene: TRBJ2-7
clone size: many
D gene: TRBD2
V gene: TRBV10-3
CDR3 protein: CAISESTSGGDEQYF
CDR3 DNA: TGTGCCATCAGTGAGTCGACTAGCGGGGGCGACGAGCAGTACTTC

J gene: TRBJ2-2
clone size: few
D gene: TRBD1
V gene: TRBV18
CDR3 protein: CASSPWTGEGELFF
CDR3 DNA: TGTGCCAGCTCACCGTGGACAGGGGAAGGGGAGCTGTTTTTT

J gene: TRBJ2-1
clone size: few
D gene: NA
V gene: TRBV6-5
CDR3 protein: CASSYSPRRGHNEQFF
CDR3 DNA: TGTGCCAGCAGTTACTCGCCCAGGCGGGGCCACAATGAGCAGTTCTTC

J gene: TRBJ2-5
clone size: NA
D gene: NA
V gene: TRBV6-1
CDR3 protein: CASSKLGGRETQYF
CDR3 DNA: TGTGCCAGCAGTAAACTAGGGGGGCGGGAGACCCAGTACTTC

J gene: TRBJ2-3
clone size: NA
D gene: TRBD1
V gene: TRBV12-3/TRBV12-4
CDR3 protein: CASSYQGDATDTQYF
CDR3 DNA: TGTGCCAGCAGTTATCAGGGGGATGCGACAGATACGCAGTATTTT

J gene: TRBJ2-6
clone size: NA
D gene: TRBD1
V gene: TRBV5-8
CDR3 protein: CASSSGQGDSGANVLTF
CDR3 DNA: TGTGCCAGCAGCTCCGGACAGGGGGACTCTGGGGCCAACGTCCTGACTTTC

J gene: TRBJ2-3
clone size: many
D gene: NA
V gene: TRBV25-1
CDR3 protein: CASIQGTDTQYF
CDR3 DNA: TGTGCCAGCATACAGGGCACAGATACGCAGTATTTT

J gene: TRBJ1-5
clone size: NA
D gene: TRBD1
V gene: TRBV15
CDR3 protein: CATSRGGGHQPQHF
CDR3 DNA: TGTGCCACCAGCAGAGGAGGGGGCCATCAGCCCCAGCATTTT

J gene: TRBJ2-5
clone size: NA
D gene: TRBD2
V gene: TRBV28
CDR3 protein: CASSSGLAGGRETQYF
CDR3 DNA: TGTGCCAGCAGCAGTGGACTAGCGGGGGGTCGGGAGACCCAGTACTTC

J gene: TRBJ2-3
clone size: many
D gene: NA
V gene: TRBV6-6
CDR3 protein: CASSTTDTQYF
CDR3 DNA: TGTGCCAGCAGTACCACAGATACGCAGTATTTT

J gene: TRBJ2-5
clone size: many
D gene: TRBD1
V gene: TRBV5-1
CDR3 protein: CASSLGTATVVQYF
CDR3 DNA: TGCGCCAGCAGCTTAGGGACAGCCACGGTGGTCCAGTACTTC

J gene: TRBJ1-2
clone size: NA
D gene: NA
V gene: TRBV7-9
CDR3 protein: CASSLRLNRTDYGYTF
CDR3 DNA: TGTGCCAGCAGCTTGAGACTAAACCGCACGGACTATGGCTACACCTTC

J gene: TRBJ2-3
clone size: few
D gene: NA
V gene: TRBV28
CDR3 protein: CASSSRHAVQDTQYF
CDR3 DNA: TGTGCCAGCAGTTCGAGACACGCAGTACAAGATACGCAGTATTTT

J gene: TRBJ2-7
clone size: few
D gene: NA
V gene: TRBV10-3
CDR3 protein: CAISGLGAYEQYF
CDR3 DNA: TGTGCCATCAGTGGGCTCGGAGCCTACGAGCAGTACTTC

J gene: TRBJ2-7
clone size: many
D gene: NA
V gene: TRBV6-6
CDR3 protein: CASSSGLEQYF
CDR3 DNA: TGTGCCAGCAGTTCGGGACTTGAGCAGTACTTC

J gene: TRBJ2-3
clone size: NA
D gene: TRBD2
V gene: TRBV4-2
CDR3 protein: CASSQSGDTDTQYF
CDR3 DNA: TGTGCCAGCAGCCAAAGCGGGGACACAGATACGCAGTATTTT

J gene: TRBJ2-1
clone size: NA
D gene: NA
V gene: TRBV20-1
CDR3 protein: CSTWGVYNEQFF
CDR3 DNA: TGCAGTACCTGGGGGGTCTACAATGAGCAGTTCTTC

J gene: TRBJ2-3
clone size: few
D gene: NA
V gene: TRBV7-2
CDR3 protein: CASSPRPTDTQYF
CDR3 DNA: TGTGCCAGCAGCCCCCGTCCGACAGATACGCAGTATTTT

J gene: TRBJ2-7
clone size: NA
D gene: TRBD2
V gene: TRBV7-9
CDR3 protein: CASSSALLAGGYEQYF
CDR3 DNA: TGTGCCAGCAGCTCCGCATTACTAGCGGGGGGCTACGAGCAGTACTTC

J gene: TRBJ2-2
clone size: NA
D gene: NA
V gene: TRBV9
CDR3 protein: CASSSTGTLHGELFF
CDR3 DNA: TGTGCCAGCAGCTCGACCGGGACCCTGCACGGGGAGCTGTTTTTT

J gene: TRBJ2-3
clone size: NA
D gene: NA
V gene: TRBV6-5
CDR3 protein: CASSYRAFKDTQYF
CDR3 DNA: TGTGCCAGCAGCTATCGAGCCTTTAAAGATACGCAGTATTTT

J gene: TRBJ2-3
clone size: few
D gene: NA
V gene: TRBV20-1
CDR3 protein: CSARPWNRPLTDTQYF
CDR3 DNA: TGCAGTGCTAGACCTTGGAACAGGCCCCTCACAGATACGCAGTATTTT

J gene: TRBJ2-3
clone size: few
D gene: TRBD2
V gene: TRBV10-3
CDR3 protein: CAISGGASTDTQYF
CDR3 DNA: TGTGCCATCAGCGGGGGGGCGAGCACAGATACGCAGTATTTT

J gene: TRBJ1-1
clone size: NA
D gene: TRBD1
V gene: TRBV18
CDR3 protein: CASSPPDREAEAFF
CDR3 DNA: TGTGCCAGCTCACCCCCCGACAGGGAGGCTGAAGCTTTCTTT

J gene: TRBJ2-3
clone size: few
D gene: NA
V gene: TRBV4-3
CDR3 protein: CASSLRRGGDPDTQYF
CDR3 DNA: TGCGCCAGCAGCTTACGCAGGGGTGGGGACCCAGATACGCAGTATTTT

J gene: TRBJ2-5
clone size: few
D gene: NA
V gene: TRBV20-1
CDR3 protein: CSALTGKTQYF
CDR3 DNA: TGCAGTGCCCTTACCGGGAAGACCCAGTACTTC

J gene: TRBJ1-2
clone size: NA
D gene: NA
V gene: TRBV4-2
CDR3 protein: CASSQDSGGLGNGYTF
CDR3 DNA: TGTGCCAGCAGCCAAGACTCCGGGGGCCTTGGGAATGGCTACACCTTC

J gene: TRBJ1-4
clone size: NA
D gene: TRBD1
V gene: TRBV4-2
CDR3 protein: CASSQKQGASEKLFF
CDR3 DNA: TGTGCCAGCAGCCAGAAACAGGGGGCGAGTGAAAAACTGTTTTTT

J gene: TRBJ1-2
clone size: few
D gene: TRBD1
V gene: TRBV28
CDR3 protein: CASSLGGQGAKGYTF
CDR3 DNA: TGTGCCAGCAGTTTGGGGGGACAGGGGGCGAAGGGCTACACCTTC

J gene: TRBJ2-1
clone size: many
D gene: NA
V gene: TRBV7-9
CDR3 protein: CASSRSYGAYNEQFF
CDR3 DNA: TGTGCCAGCAGCCGCAGTTATGGGGCGTACAATGAGCAGTTCTTC

J gene: TRBJ1-3
clone size: few
D gene: NA
V gene: TRBV7-9
CDR3 protein: CASTSGIGNTIYF
CDR3 DNA: TGTGCCAGCACCTCGGGGATTGGAAACACCATATATTTT

J gene: TRBJ2-5
clone size: NA
D gene: NA
V gene: TRBV28
CDR3 protein: CASLRQPRTQYF
CDR3 DNA: TGTGCCAGCCTAAGGCAGCCCCGGACCCAGTACTTC

J gene: TRBJ2-1
clone size: few
D gene: NA
V gene: TRBV5-1
CDR3 protein: CASSFRGPHNEQFF
CDR3 DNA: TGCGCCAGCAGCTTCAGGGGCCCACACAATGAGCAGTTCTTC

J gene: TRBJ2-3
clone size: many
D gene: NA
V gene: TRBV12-3/TRBV12-4
CDR3 protein: CASSSSRGGTDTQYF
CDR3 DNA: TGTGCCAGCAGCTCGTCCAGGGGAGGCACAGATACGCAGTATTTT

J gene: TRBJ1-1
clone size: few
D gene: NA
V gene: TRBV7-9
CDR3 protein: CASSLIDGGTNTEAFF
CDR3 DNA: TGTGCCAGCAGCTTAATTGACGGGGGCACGAACACTGAAGCTTTCTTT

J gene: TRBJ1-1
clone size: many
D gene: NA
V gene: TRBV28
CDR3 protein: CASSFRGSEAFF
CDR3 DNA: TGTGCCAGCAGTTTTCGGGGGAGTGAAGCTTTCTTT

J gene: TRBJ1-2
clone size: NA
D gene: NA
V gene: TRBV2
CDR3 protein: CASSEARLGQNYGYTF
CDR3 DNA: TGTGCCAGCAGTGAAGCGCGCCTAGGACAAAACTATGGCTACACCTTC

J gene: TRBJ1-5
clone size: NA
D gene: TRBD1
V gene: TRBV4-2
CDR3 protein: CASSPPGGEQPQHF
CDR3 DNA: TGTGCCAGCAGCCCGCCAGGGGGTGAGCAGCCCCAGCATTTT

J gene: TRBJ1-2
clone size: NA
D gene: NA
V gene: TRBV7-9
CDR3 protein: CADQLEGHGYTF
CDR3 DNA: TGTGCCGACCAATTGGAGGGGCATGGCTACACCTTC

J gene: TRBJ1-1
clone size: NA
D gene: NA
V gene: TRBV5-1
CDR3 protein: CASSLGILGAEAFF
CDR3 DNA: TGCGCCAGCAGCTTGGGAATTCTGGGGGCTGAAGCTTTCTTT

J gene: TRBJ2-7
clone size: many
D gene: NA
V gene: TRBV5-1
CDR3 protein: CASSLGQGSPYEQYF
CDR3 DNA: TGCGCCAGCAGCTTGGGACAAGGGTCCCCCTACGAGCAGTACTTC

J gene: TRBJ1-1
clone size: NA
D gene: NA
V gene: TRBV5-1
CDR3 protein: CASSPVGGPGNTEAFF
CDR3 DNA: TGCGCCAGCAGCCCGGTGGGGGGTCCGGGGAACACTGAAGCTTTCTTT

J gene: TRBJ1-1
clone size: once
D gene: NA
V gene: TRBV27
CDR3 protein: CASSPAGGVNTEAFF
CDR3 DNA: TGTGCCAGCAGTCCAGCAGGAGGGGTTAACACTGAAGCTTTCTTT

J gene: TRBJ1-1
clone size: few
D gene: NA
V gene: TRBV19
CDR3 protein: CASGGGRGTEAFF
CDR3 DNA: TGTGCCAGTGGCGGGGGGCGAGGCACTGAAGCTTTCTTT